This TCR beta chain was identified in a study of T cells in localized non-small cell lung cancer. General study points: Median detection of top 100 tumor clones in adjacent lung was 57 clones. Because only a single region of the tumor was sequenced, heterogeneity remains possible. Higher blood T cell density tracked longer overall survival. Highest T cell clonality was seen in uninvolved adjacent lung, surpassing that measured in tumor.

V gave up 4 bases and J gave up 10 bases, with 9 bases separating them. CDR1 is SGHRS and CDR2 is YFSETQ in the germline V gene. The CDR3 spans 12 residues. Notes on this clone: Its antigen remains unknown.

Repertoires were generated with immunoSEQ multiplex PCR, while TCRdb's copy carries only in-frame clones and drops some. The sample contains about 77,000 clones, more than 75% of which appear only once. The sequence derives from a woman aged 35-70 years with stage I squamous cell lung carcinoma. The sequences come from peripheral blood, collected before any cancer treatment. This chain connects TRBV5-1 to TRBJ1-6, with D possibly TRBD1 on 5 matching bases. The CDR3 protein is CASSPGSSPLHF. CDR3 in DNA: TGCGCCAGCAGCCCAGGGTCCTCACCCCTCCACTTT. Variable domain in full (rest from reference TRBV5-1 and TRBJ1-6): KAGVTQTPRYLIKTRGQQVTLSCSPISGHRSVSWYQQTPGQGLQFLFEYFSETQRNKGNFPGRFSGRQFSNSRSEMNVSTLELGDSALYLCASSPGSSPLHFGNGTRLTVT.